This T cell receptor (beta chain) is drawn from a study of post-analysis software for immune sequencing data. Trimming took off 1 base at V and 4 bases at J, with 8 bases between the two ends. The V gene's germline CDR1 is SGHTA and CDR2 FQGNSA. The CDR3 runs 13 residues. The library was made from cDNA and included unique molecular identifiers. TCRdb analysed the PCR reads with MiXCR anew, one entry per CDR3 protein. In the table there are around 440,000 distinct CDR3 sequences, less than 45% of which are singletons. For this clonotype: Its matching antigen is unknown.

General study points: Controls had lower frequencies than patients of about 5 TRBV segments, which included TRBV5-6, TRBV5-1 and TRBV20-1.

This receptor was obtained from a girl aged 10-17 years with multiple sclerosis. The material sequenced was blood. This chain joins TRBV7-2 and TRBJ2-7; D is possibly TRBD1 or TRBD2 (5 bases each). CDR3 protein: CASSLGGKYEQYF. The CDR3 DNA reads TGTGCCAGCAGCTTAGGGGGGAAATACGAGCAGTACTTC.